This TCR beta chain is from a study of response to subunit inactivated influenza vaccine. General study findings and limits: The authors suggested that few new T cells are recruited per seasonal influenza vaccination.

TCRdb re-called the RT-PCR reads with MiXCR, one entry per CDR3 protein. The table lists around 190,000 distinct CDR3 sequences, about 15% of them singletons. A note on this clonotype: Antigen specificity is unknown.

Germline CDR1 and CDR2: LGHNA and YNFKEQ. There are 13 residues in the CDR3. V lost 0 bases to trimming and J lost 3 bases, with 6 bases between them. The sequence was collected from a man aged 50 to 60 who received an inactivated influenza vaccine. This sequence joins TRBV4-2 and TRBJ2-7; D is undetermined. The material sequenced was CD8+ T cells sorted from PBMCs, taken more than 4 days after vaccination. This CDR3 is CASSQEQIYEQYF. The DNA for the CDR3 is TGTGCCAGCAGCCAAGAACAGATCTACGAGCAGTACTTC.